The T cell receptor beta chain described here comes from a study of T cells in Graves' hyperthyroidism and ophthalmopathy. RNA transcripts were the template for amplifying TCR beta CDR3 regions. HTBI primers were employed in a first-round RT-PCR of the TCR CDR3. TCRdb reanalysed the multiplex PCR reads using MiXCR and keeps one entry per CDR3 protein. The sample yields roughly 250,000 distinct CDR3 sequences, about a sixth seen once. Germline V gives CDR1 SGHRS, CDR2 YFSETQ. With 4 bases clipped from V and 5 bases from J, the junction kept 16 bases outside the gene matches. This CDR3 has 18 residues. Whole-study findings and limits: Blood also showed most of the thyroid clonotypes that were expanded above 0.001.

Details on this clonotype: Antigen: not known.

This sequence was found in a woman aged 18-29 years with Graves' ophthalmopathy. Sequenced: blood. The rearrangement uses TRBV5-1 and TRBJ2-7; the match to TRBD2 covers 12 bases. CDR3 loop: CASSPELLAGGQGDEQYF. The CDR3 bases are TGCGCCAGCAGCCCGGAATTGCTAGCGGGAGGGCAAGGGGACGAGCAGTACTTC.